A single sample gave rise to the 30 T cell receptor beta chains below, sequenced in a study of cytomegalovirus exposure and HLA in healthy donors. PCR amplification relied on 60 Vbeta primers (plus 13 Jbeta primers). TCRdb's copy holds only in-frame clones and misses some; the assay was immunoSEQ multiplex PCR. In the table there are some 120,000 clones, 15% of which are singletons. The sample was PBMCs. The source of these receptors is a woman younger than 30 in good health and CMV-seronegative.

CDR3: CSVEGPAGRDGELFF. In DNA form, the CDR3 reads TGCAGCGTTGAAGGTCCAGCGGGAAGGGACGGGGAGCTGTTTTTT. The chain combines TRBV29-1 with TRBJ2-2; 7 nucleotides agree with TRBD2. Germline values: CDR1 SQVTM, CDR2 ANQGSEA. The V gene end was trimmed by 1 base and the J gene end by 7 bases; junction bases not matched to a gene: 9. The CDR3 runs 15 residues.

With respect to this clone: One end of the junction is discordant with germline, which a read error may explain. This CDR3 reads CAWSLGQDYGHPF. The CDR3 nucleotides are TGTGCCTGGAGTCTAGGACAGGACTATGGCCACCCCTTC. This rearrangement joins TRBV30 to TRBJ1-2, with 7 bases aligning to TRBD1. The CDR3 has 13 residues. Per the germline V gene, CDR1 is GTSNPN and CDR2 is SVGIG (reference sequence).

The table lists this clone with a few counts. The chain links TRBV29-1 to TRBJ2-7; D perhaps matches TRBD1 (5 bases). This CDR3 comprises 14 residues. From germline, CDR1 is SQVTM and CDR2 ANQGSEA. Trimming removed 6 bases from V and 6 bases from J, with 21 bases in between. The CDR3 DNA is TGCAGCGTCGGCAATTTCCAGGGTTTTGGCGAGCAGTACTTC. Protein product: CSVGNFQGFGEQYF.

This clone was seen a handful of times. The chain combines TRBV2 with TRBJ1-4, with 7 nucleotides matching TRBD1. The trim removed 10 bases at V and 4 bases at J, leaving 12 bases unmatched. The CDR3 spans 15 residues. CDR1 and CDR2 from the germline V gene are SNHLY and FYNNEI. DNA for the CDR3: TGTGCCACTCTAGAACTGGACAGGAGTAATGAAAAACTGTTTTTT. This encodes CATLELDRSNEKLFF.

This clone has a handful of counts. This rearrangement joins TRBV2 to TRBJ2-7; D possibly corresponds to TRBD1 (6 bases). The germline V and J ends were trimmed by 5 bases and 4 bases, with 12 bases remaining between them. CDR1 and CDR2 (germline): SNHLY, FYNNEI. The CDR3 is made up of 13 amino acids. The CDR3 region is CASSSDSSYEQYF. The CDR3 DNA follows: TGTGCCAGCAGTTCGGACAGCTCATACGAGCAGTACTTC.

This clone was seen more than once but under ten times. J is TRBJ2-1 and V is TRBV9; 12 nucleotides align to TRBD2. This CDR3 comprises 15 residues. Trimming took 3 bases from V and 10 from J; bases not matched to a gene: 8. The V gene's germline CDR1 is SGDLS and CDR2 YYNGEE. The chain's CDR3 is CASSATSGSLGEQFF. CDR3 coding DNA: TGTGCCAGCAGCGCGACTAGCGGGAGCCTGGGGGAGCAGTTCTTC. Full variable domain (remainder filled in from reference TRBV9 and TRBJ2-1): DSGVTQTPKHLITATGQRVTLRCSPRSGDLSVYWYQQSLDQGLQFLIQYYNGEERAKGNILERFSAQQFPDLHSELNLSSLELGDSALYFCASSATSGSLGEQFFGPGTRLTVL.

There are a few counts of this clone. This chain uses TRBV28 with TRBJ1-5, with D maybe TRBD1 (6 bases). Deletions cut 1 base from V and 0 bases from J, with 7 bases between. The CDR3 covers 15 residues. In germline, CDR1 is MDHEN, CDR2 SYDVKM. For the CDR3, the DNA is TGTGCCAGCAGTTTATTACAGGGTAGCAATCAGCCCCAGCATTTT. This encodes CASSLLQGSNQPQHF.

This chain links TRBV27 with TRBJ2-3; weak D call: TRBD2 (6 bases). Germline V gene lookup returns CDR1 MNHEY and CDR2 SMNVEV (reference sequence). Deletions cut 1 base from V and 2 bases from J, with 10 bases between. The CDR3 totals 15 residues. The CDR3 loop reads CASSLWAGLTDTQYF. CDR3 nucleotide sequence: TGTGCCAGCAGTTTATGGGCGGGACTCACAGATACGCAGTATTTT.

CDR3 amino acids: CASKFNRGRTDTQYF. The CDR3 DNA follows: TGTGCCAGCAAGTTCAACAGGGGTCGAACAGATACGCAGTATTTT. The chain carries TRBV5-6 and TRBJ2-3, with 7 nucleotides matching TRBD1. The CDR3 extends over 15 amino acids. CDR1 is SGHDT, CDR2 YYEEEE, per germline. The ends lost 6 bases at V and 3 bases at J; junction bases unmatched: 10.

The CDR3 loop is CASSKQRPNEKLFF. DNA of the CDR3: TGTGCCAGCAGTAAACAGCGGCCAAATGAAAAACTGTTTTTT. This chain joins TRBV28 and TRBJ1-4; the D is unclear. The CDR3 length is 14 residues. V was clipped by 5 bases and J by 5 bases, with 12 bases between them. Looked up from germline, CDR1 is MDHEN and CDR2 is SYDVKM.

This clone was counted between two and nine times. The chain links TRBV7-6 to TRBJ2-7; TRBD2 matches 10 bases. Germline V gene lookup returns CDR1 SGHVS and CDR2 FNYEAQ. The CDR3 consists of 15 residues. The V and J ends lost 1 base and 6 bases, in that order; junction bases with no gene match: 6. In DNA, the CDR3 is TGTGCCAGCAGCTTAGAAGCGGGAGGGAGAGGCGAGCAGTACTTC. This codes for CASSLEAGGRGEQYF.

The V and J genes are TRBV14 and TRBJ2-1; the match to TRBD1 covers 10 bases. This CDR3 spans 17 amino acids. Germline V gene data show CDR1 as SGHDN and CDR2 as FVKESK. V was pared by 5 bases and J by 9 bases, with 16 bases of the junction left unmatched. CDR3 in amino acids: CASSEAPGTGDRSEQFF. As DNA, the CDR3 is TGTGCCAGCAGCGAGGCTCCCGGGACAGGGGATCGTAGTGAGCAGTTCTTC.

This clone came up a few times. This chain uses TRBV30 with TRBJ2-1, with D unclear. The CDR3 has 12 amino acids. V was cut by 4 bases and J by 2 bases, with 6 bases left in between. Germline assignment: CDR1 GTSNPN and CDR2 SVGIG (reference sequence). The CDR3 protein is CAWTGPYNEQFF. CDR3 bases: TGTGCCTGGACAGGCCCCTACAATGAGCAGTTCTTC.

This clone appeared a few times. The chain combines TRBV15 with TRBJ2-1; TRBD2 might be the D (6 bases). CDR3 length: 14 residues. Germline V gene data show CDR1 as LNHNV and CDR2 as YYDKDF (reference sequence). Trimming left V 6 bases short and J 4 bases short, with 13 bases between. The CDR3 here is CATRGGTDYNEQFF. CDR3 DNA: TGTGCCACCAGGGGCGGGACTGATTACAATGAGCAGTTCTTC.

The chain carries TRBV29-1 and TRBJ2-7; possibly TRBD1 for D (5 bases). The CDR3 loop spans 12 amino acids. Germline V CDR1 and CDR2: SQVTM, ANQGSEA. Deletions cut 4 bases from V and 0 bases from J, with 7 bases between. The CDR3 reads CSVAGLSYEQYF. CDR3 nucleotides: TGCAGCGTTGCAGGGCTCTCCTACGAGCAGTACTTC.

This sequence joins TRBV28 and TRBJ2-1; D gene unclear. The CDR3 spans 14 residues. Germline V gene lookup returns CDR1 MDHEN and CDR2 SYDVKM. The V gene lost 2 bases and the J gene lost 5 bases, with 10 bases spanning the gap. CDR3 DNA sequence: TGTGCCAGCAGTTTAGAGGTCAAACACAATGAGCAGTTCTTC. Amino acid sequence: CASSLEVKHNEQFF.

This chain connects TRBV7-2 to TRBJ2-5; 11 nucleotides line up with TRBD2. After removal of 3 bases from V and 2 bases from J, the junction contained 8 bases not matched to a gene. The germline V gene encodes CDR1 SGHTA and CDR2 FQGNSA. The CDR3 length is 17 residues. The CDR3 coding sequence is TGTGCCAGCAGCTTCGGTCTAGCGGGGGGCCGGCAAGAGACCCAGTACTTC. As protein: CASSFGLAGGRQETQYF.

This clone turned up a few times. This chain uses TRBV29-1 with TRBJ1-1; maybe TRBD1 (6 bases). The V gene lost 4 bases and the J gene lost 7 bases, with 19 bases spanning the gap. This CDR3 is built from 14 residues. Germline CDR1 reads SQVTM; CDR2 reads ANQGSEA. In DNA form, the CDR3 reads TGCAGCGTTGGGCCCGCAAACAGGGATGATGAAGCTTTCTTT. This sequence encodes CSVGPANRDDEAFF.

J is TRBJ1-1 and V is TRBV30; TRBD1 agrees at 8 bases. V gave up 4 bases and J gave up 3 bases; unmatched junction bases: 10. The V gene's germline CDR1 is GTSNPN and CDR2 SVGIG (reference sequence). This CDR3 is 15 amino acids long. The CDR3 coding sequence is TGTGCCTGGACCCCACCGGACAGGGCAGACACTGAAGCTTTCTTT. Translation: CAWTPPDRADTEAFF.

This CDR3 reads CSVEDNSVQYF. The CDR3 coding sequence is TGCAGCGTTGAGGACAATTCGGTGCAGTACTTC. J is TRBJ2-7 and V is TRBV29-1, with TRBD1 as a possible D gene (5 bases). Germline lookup yields CDR1 SQVTM and CDR2 ANQGSEA. This CDR3 spans 11 amino acids. The V end was cut by 3 bases, the J end by 9 bases, with 12 bases between.

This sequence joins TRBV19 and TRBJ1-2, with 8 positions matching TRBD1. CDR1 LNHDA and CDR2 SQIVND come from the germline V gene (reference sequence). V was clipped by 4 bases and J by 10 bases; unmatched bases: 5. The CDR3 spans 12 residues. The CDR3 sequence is CASSNRDRFYTF. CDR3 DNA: TGTGCCAGTAGTAACCGGGACAGGTTCTACACCTTC.

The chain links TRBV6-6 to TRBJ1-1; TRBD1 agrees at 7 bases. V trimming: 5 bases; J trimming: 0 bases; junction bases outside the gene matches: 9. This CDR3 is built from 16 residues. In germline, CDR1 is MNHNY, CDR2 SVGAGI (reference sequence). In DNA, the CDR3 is TGTGCCAGCAGTCAGGGGGGCCCGGGCATGAACACTGAAGCTTTCTTT. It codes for CASSQGGPGMNTEAFF.

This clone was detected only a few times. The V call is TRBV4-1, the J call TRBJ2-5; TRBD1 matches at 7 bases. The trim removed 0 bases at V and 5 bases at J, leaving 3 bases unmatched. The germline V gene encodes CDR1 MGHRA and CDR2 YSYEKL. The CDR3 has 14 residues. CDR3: CASSQEGQTETQYF. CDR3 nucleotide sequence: TGCGCCAGCAGCCAAGAGGGACAGACGGAGACCCAGTACTTC.

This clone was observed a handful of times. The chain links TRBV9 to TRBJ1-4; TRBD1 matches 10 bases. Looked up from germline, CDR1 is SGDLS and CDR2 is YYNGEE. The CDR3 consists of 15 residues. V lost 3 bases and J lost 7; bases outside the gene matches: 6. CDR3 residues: CASSATGTGVEKLFF. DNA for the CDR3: TGTGCCAGCAGCGCCACCGGGACAGGGGTTGAAAAACTGTTTTTT.

The DNA of the CDR3 is TGTGCCAGCAGCTCCCTCTTTTCGGGGGATACGCAGTATTTT. Its translation is CASSSLFSGDTQYF. The J gene is TRBJ2-3, the V gene TRBV7-9; TRBD2 is a possible D gene (5 bases). Germline V gene sequence: CDR1 SEHNR, CDR2 FQNEAQ (reference sequence). The CDR3 consists of 14 residues. V lost 4 bases, J lost 6 bases, and 14 bases lay in between.

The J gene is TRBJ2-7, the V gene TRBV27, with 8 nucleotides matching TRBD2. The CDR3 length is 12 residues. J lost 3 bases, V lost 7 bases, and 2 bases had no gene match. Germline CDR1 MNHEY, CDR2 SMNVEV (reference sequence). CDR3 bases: TGTGCCAGCATCGGGGGGGACTACGAGCAGTACTTC. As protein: CASIGGDYEQYF.

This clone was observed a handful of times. The CDR3 DNA reads TGCGCCAGCAGTGGGGGAAATAGCGGGGCGAGGGGCAATGAGCAGTTCTTC. Translating gives CASSGGNSGARGNEQFF. This chain links TRBV10-1 with TRBJ2-1, with 8 bases identical to TRBD2. Germline values: CDR1 WNHNN, CDR2 SYGVQD (reference sequence). Trimming at V came to 4 bases and at J to 6 bases, leaving 14 bases not matched to a gene. CDR3 length: 17 amino acids.

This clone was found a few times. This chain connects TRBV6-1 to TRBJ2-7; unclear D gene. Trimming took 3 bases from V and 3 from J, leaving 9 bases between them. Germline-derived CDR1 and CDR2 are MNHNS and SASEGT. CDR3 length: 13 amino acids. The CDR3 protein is CASSEVQDYEQYF. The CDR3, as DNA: TGTGCCAGCAGTGAGGTGCAGGACTACGAGCAGTACTTC.

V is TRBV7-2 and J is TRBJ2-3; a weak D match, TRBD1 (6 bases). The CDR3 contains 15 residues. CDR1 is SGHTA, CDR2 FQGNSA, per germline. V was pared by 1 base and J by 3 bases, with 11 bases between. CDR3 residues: CASSLEARGTDTQYF. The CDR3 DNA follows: TGTGCCAGCAGCTTAGAGGCCAGGGGTACAGATACGCAGTATTTT. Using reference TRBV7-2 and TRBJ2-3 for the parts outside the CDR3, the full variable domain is GAGVSQSPSNKVTEKGKDVELRCDPISGHTALYWYRQSLGQGLEFLIYFQGNSAPDKSGLPSDRFSAERTGGSVSTLTIQRTQQEDSAVYLCASSLEARGTDTQYFGPGTRLTVL.

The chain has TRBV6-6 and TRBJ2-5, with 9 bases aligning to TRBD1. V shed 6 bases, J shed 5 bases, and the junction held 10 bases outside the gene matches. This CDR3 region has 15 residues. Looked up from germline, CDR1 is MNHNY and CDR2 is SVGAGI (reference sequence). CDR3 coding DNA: TGTGCCAGCAGCCGGACAGGGGTTGGCGGGGAGACCCAGTACTTC. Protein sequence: CASSRTGVGGETQYF.